Listed below are T cell receptor beta chains from one sample, sequenced in a study of cytomegalovirus exposure and HLA in healthy donors. Profiled with immunoSEQ multiplex PCR; TCRdb holds only in-frame clones, not every one. The repertoire includes 150,000 to 200,000 clones, over 75% of them detected once, and around 2% sits in the top ten. The sample consisted of PBMCs. The receptors come from a human donor in good health. Each CDR3 is given with its conserved first and last residue. Fields, in order: D gene, clone size, J gene, V gene, CDR3 protein, CDR3 DNA. The D gene is left open where the match is weak. Clone size, where shown, is once, few, many, or a class for clones that have expanded.

>.|.|TRBJ1-1|TRBV19
CASRLGQADTEAFF
TGTGCCAGTCGGTTGGGGCAGGCGGACACTGAAGCTTTCTTT
>TRBD1|.|TRBJ1-2|TRBV15
CATSSTTGSNYGYTF
TGTGCCACCAGCAGTACGACAGGGTCTAACTATGGCTACACCTTC
>TRBD1|few|TRBJ2-6|TRBV27
CASSTGTGGPGANVLTF
TGTGCCAGCAGCACCGGGACAGGGGGCCCTGGGGCCAACGTCCTGACTTTC
>TRBD1|.|TRBJ1-5|TRBV2
CASTYRGANNQPQHF
TGTGCCAGCACTTACAGGGGGGCCAACAATCAGCCCCAGCATTTT
>TRBD2|.|TRBJ2-7|TRBV7-2
CASSSTSGGSYEQYF
TGTGCCAGCAGCTCCACTAGCGGGGGTTCCTACGAGCAGTACTTC
>.|.|TRBJ1-1|TRBV5-6
CASSFRGMNTEAFF
TGTGCCAGCAGCTTTCGGGGAATGAACACTGAAGCTTTCTTT
>TRBD1|.|TRBJ1-1|TRBV7-8
CASSLVPRGRTEAFF
TGTGCCAGCAGCTTAGTTCCCAGGGGGCGCACTGAAGCTTTCTTT
>.|.|TRBJ1-2|TRBV7-9
CASSSSGGKGNYGYTF
TGTGCCAGCAGCTCCTCAGGAGGAAAGGGAAACTATGGCTACACCTTC
>.|.|TRBJ1-1|TRBV7-9
CASSSISLGDEAFF
TGTGCCAGCAGCTCCATATCGCTGGGAGATGAAGCTTTCTTT
>.|few|TRBJ1-2|TRBV7-8
CASSLMSRGNYGYTF
TGTGCCAGCAGCTTAATGAGCAGGGGTAACTATGGCTACACCTTC
>TRBD2|.|TRBJ2-1|TRBV6-5
CASSGGTYNEQFF
TGTGCCAGCAGCGGGGGGACCTACAATGAGCAGTTCTTC
>TRBD2|few|TRBJ2-1|TRBV4-1
CASSQTTGGIYNEQFF
TGCGCCAGCAGCCAAACAACGGGGGGGATATACAATGAGCAGTTCTTC
>TRBD2|.|TRBJ2-3|TRBV2
CASSTISGATVPDTQYF
TGTGCCAGCAGTACGATTAGCGGGGCCACCGTACCAGATACGCAGTATTTT
>TRBD2|.|TRBJ2-3|TRBV4-3
CASSGSGGALWTDTQYF
TGCGCCAGCAGCGGTAGCGGGGGGGCCCTATGGACAGATACGCAGTATTTT
>.|few|TRBJ2-5|TRBV6-5
CASSYGAGETQYF
TGTGCCAGCAGTTACGGAGCTGGCGAGACCCAGTACTTC
>TRBD1|.|TRBJ1-5|TRBV9
CASSGTGGGNQPQHF
TGTGCCAGCAGCGGGACAGGGGGTGGCAATCAGCCCCAGCATTTT
>.|few|TRBJ2-1|TRBV6-6
CASSYSTEEQFF
TGTGCCAGCAGTTACTCGACGGAGGAGCAGTTCTTC
>.|.|TRBJ2-1|TRBV9
CASSVGGAAYNEQFF
TGTGCCAGCAGTGTTGGGGGGGCCGCCTACAATGAGCAGTTCTTC
>TRBD1|once|TRBJ1-4|TRBV5-6
CASSFGTGTANEKLFF
TGTGCCAGCAGCTTTGGGACAGGCACCGCTAATGAAAAACTGTTTTTT
>.|.|TRBJ2-2|TRBV9
CASSEGQNTGELFF
TGTGCCAGCAGCGAGGGGCAGAACACCGGGGAGCTGTTTTTT
>TRBD1|.|TRBJ2-5|TRBV19
CASSIAGGQETQYF
TGTGCCAGTAGTATAGCAGGGGGCCAAGAGACCCAGTACTTC
>.|few|TRBJ2-7|TRBV5-1
CASSYRQVGIYEQYF
TGCGCCAGCAGCTATCGACAGGTTGGAATTTACGAGCAGTACTTC
>.|.|TRBJ1-5|TRBV6-1
CASSQQRGGNQPQHF
TGTGCCAGCAGCCAACAGCGCGGGGGCAATCAGCCCCAGCATTTT
>.|few|TRBJ2-7|TRBV19
CASSIGGGGAAYEQYF
TGTGCCAGTAGTATAGGAGGCGGGGGCGCCGCCTACGAGCAGTACTTC
>TRBD2|.|TRBJ2-3|TRBV19
CASRKLAGEVDTQYF
TGTGCCAGTAGAAAACTAGCGGGGGAGGTAGATACGCAGTATTTT
>.|.|TRBJ2-5|TRBV4-3
CASSQGGGAGETQYF
TGCGCCAGCAGCCAAGGTGGGGGGGCCGGGGAGACCCAGTACTTC
>TRBD1|.|TRBJ1-6|TRBV7-2
CASSLGDSPSPLHF
TGTGCCAGCAGCTTAGGGGACAGCCCTTCACCCCTCCACTTT
>TRBD2|few|TRBJ2-1|TRBV19
CASRGLADYNEQFF
TGTGCCAGTAGGGGACTAGCGGACTACAATGAGCAGTTCTTC
>.|few|TRBJ2-3|TRBV4-2
CASSQAGAPKYF
TGTGCCAGCAGCCAGGCAGGGGCTCCAAAGTATTTT
>.|.|TRBJ1-2|TRBV7-9
CASSLGSRGVEGYTF
TGTGCCAGCAGCTTAGGGTCCAGGGGAGTGGAAGGCTACACCTTC
>TRBD2|.|TRBJ2-1|TRBV27
CASSLGTRGDNEQFF
TGTGCCAGCAGTCTAGGGACTAGGGGAGACAATGAGCAGTTCTTC
>.|.|TRBJ1-2|TRBV4-3
CASSQDVFTNYGYTF
TGCGCCAGCAGCCAAGATGTGTTCACTAACTATGGCTACACCTTC
>TRBD1|.|TRBJ1-2|TRBV4-1
CASSQEDRNYGYTF
TGCGCCAGCAGCCAGGAGGACAGGAACTATGGCTACACCTTC
>TRBD2|.|TRBJ2-5|TRBV15
CATSRDQRGLGQPQYF
TGTGCCACCAGCAGAGATCAAAGGGGACTAGGGCAGCCCCAGTACTTC
>.|.|TRBJ1-2|TRBV7-9
CASSQPLGGYTF
TGTGCCAGCAGCCAACCCCTCGGGGGCTACACCTTC
>.|.|TRBJ1-1|TRBV5-1
CASSLGSGNTEAFF
TGCGCCAGCAGCTTGGGGTCGGGGAACACTGAAGCTTTCTTT
>.|.|TRBJ2-5|TRBV5-4
CASRDWTVKMTQYF
TGTGCCAGCAGAGACTGGACAGTCAAGATGACCCAGTACTTC
>.|.|TRBJ2-1|TRBV7-2
CASSLYVSRGLATYNEQFF
TGTGCCAGCAGCTTATATGTCTCCCGTGGGCTAGCGACCTACAATGAGCAGTTCTTC
>TRBD1|few|TRBJ1-6|TRBV13
CASSPDRGNSPLHF
TGTGCCAGCAGTCCTGACAGGGGTAACTCACCCCTCCACTTT
>TRBD2|.|TRBJ2-7|TRBV7-8
CASAKSGGFYEQYF
TGTGCCAGCGCTAAGAGCGGGGGCTTCTACGAGCAATACTTC